This TCR beta chain stems from a study of neurological immune-mediated disorders. The method for making cDNA was 5'RACE, and it used 10-nucleotide random UMIs. A single run covered 15-18 subjects with over 190 million TCR-beta sequences. TCRdb re-called the 5' RACE reads with MiXCR, one entry per CDR3 protein. The table lists 25,000 to 35,000 distinct CDR3 sequences, 15% of them singletons. The CDR3 totals 14 residues. V lost 5 bases to trimming and J lost 3 bases; unmatched junction nucleotides: 7. Per the germline V gene, CDR1 is SEHNR and CDR2 is FQNEAQ (reference sequence). What was sequenced was PBMCs. The sequence derives from a man aged 65 to 85 in good health. V is TRBV7-9 and J is TRBJ2-7; the match to TRBD1 covers 7 bases. The CDR3 DNA reads as TGTGCCAGCAGCCCCCCCACAGGGGACTACGAGCAGTACTTC. Protein: CASSPPTGDYEQYF.